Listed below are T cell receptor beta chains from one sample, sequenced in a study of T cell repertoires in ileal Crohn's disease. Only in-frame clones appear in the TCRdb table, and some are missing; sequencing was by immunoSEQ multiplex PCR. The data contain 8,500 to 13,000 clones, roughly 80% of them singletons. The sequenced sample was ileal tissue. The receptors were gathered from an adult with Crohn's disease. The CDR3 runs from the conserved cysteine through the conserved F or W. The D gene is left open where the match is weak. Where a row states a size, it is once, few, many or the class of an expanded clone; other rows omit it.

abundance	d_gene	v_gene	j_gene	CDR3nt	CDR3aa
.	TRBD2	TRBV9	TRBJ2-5	TGTGCCAGCAGCCCTAGCGGGAGGGCCTCGGAGACCCAGTACTTC	CASSPSGRASETQYF
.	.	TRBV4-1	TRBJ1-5	TGCGCCAGCAGCCCCCACCCGCGGGGGGGCTTCAATCAGCCCCAGCATTTT	CASSPHPRGGFNQPQHF
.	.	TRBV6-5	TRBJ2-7	TGTGCCACCACAGGGAGCGGCTACGAGCAGTACTTC	CATTGSGYEQYF
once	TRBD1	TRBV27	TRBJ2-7	TGTGCCAGCAGTTACAAAGGACAGGGCTTCTACCCGCAGTACTTC	CASSYKGQGFYPQYF
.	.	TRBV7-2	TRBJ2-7	TGTGCCAGCACCCAAACTAGTGCCCCCTACGAGCAGTACTTC	CASTQTSAPYEQYF
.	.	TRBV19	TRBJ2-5	TGTGCCAGTAGGCAAGCGGGAGAGACCCAGTACTTC	CASRQAGETQYF
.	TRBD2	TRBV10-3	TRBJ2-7	TGTGCCATCAGTGAGGGACTAGCGGGAGCTAGGTACGAGCAGTACTTC	CAISEGLAGARYEQYF
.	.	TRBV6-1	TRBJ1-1	TGTGCCAGTGGCAGGGAATTGAGCACTGAAGCTTTCTTT	CASGRELSTEAFF
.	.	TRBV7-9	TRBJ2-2	TGTGCCAGCAGCTCTAGGCCAGGGAAGACCGGGGAGCTGTTTTTT	CASSSRPGKTGELFF
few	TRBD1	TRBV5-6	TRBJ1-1	TGTGCCAGCAGCGGACAGGGGGAGACTGAAGCTTTCTTT	CASSGQGETEAFF
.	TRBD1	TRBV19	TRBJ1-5	TGTGCCAGTAGAGCTGACAGGGCCCCCAATCAGCCCCAGCATTTT	CASRADRAPNQPQHF
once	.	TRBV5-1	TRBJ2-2	TGCGCCAGCAGCGATTCGGACACCGGGGAGCTGTTTTTT	CASSDSDTGELFF
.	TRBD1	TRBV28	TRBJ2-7	TGTGCCAGCAGTCAACAGGGGGCAACGTCCTACGAGCAGTACTTC	CASSQQGATSYEQYF
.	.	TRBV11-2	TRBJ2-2	TGTGCCAGCAGACTCCATAGCAGGGAGCTGTTTTTT	CASRLHSRELFF
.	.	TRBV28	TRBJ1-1	TGTGCCAGCAGTGCCCCCCGGGGGGCTCGGGACACTAAAGCTTTCTTT	CASSAPRGARDTKAFF
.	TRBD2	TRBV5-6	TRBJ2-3	TGTGCCAGCAGCCCTTTCCCAGCGGGAGAGGAAGATACGCAGTATTTT	CASSPFPAGEEDTQYF
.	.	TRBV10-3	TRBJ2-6	TGTGCCATACAGGGTTCCCTCTCTGGGGCCAACGTCCTGACTTTC	CAIQGSLSGANVLTF
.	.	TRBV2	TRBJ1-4	TGTGCCAGCAGTGAGCAGGGGTCTAATGAAAAACTGTTTTTT	CASSEQGSNEKLFF
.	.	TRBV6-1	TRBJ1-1	TGTGCCAGCAGTGCTATCCGTAGGGCGGGAGCTTTCTTT	CASSAIRRAGAFF
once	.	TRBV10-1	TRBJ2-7	TGCGCCAGCAGCCCAAACAACAGGGAAACTACCTACGAGCAGTACTTC	CASSPNNRETTYEQYF
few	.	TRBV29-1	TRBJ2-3	TGCAGCGTTGAAGCGGTTATCACAGATACGCAGTATTTT	CSVEAVITDTQYF
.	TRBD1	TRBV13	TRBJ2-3	TGTGCCAGCAGCCATAGGGACAGGGGGCGGGCAGATACGCAGTATTTT	CASSHRDRGRADTQYF
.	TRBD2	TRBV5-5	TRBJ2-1	TGTGCCAGCAGCTTGGTTCTCGGGACTAGCGCCACGATTGAGCAGTTCTTC	CASSLVLGTSATIEQFF
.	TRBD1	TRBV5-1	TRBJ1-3	TGCGCCAGCAGCCGCGACAGGGGGCCTGGAAACACCATATATTTT	CASSRDRGPGNTIYF
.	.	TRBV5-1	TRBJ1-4	TGCGCCAGCAGCTTGGATGGGGGGGCTCGAGAAAAACTGTTTTTT	CASSLDGGAREKLFF
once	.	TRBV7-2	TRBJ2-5	TGTGCCAGCAGCGGGGATGGGGGACTAGAGACCCAGTACTTC	CASSGDGGLETQYF
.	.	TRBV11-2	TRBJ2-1	TGTGCCAGCAGCCGGACTCACAGCTCCTACAATGAGCAGTTCTTC	CASSRTHSSYNEQFF
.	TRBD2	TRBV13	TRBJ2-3	TGTGCCAGCAGCGAACAACTAGCGGGAGGGGCGCAGTATTTT	CASSEQLAGGAQYF
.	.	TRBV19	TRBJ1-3	TGTGCCAGTAGTATCATGTTGAGCTCTGGAAACACCATATATTTT	CASSIMLSSGNTIYF
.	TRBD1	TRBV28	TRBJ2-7	TGTGCCAGCAGACTCGGGACAGGGTGGCACTACGAGCAGTACTTC	CASRLGTGWHYEQYF
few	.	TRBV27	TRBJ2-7	TGTGCCAGCAGTTTTGAGGGCCGGTGGCAGTACTTC	CASSFEGRWQYF
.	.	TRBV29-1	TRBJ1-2	TGCAGCGTTGAGGGGCGCCTCTATGGCTACACCTTC	CSVEGRLYGYTF
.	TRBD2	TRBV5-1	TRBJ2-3	TGCGCCAGCAGCAGGTTCATAGCGGGAGAGATAGATACGCAGTATTTT	CASSRFIAGEIDTQYF
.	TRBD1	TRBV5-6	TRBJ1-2	TGTGCCAGCAGCTTCAGGGGGCGCTTCTATGGCTACACCTTC	CASSFRGRFYGYTF
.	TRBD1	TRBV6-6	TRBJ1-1	TGTGCCAGCAGTTCCCCGACAGGGCACAGAGAAGCTTTCTTT	CASSSPTGHREAFF
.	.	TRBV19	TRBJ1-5	TGTGCCAGTAGTCGACAGGCTAATCAGCCCCAGCATTTT	CASSRQANQPQHF
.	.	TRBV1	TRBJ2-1	TGCACCAGCAGCCAAAGATATGGGACTAGCGGGCGTTACAATGAGCAGTTCTTC	CTSSQRYGTSGRYNEQFF
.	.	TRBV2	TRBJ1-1	TGTGCCAGCAGTGAAAACCGCGACACTGAAGCTTTCTTT	CASSENRDTEAFF
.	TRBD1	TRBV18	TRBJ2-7	TGTGCCAGCTCACCACGTGGGACAGGGGGAGCCTACGAGCAGTACTTC	CASSPRGTGGAYEQYF
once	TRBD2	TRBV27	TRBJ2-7	TGTGCCAGCAGTTTCTCTAGCGGCGCTACCTACGAGCAGTACTTC	CASSFSSGATYEQYF
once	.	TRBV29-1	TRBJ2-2	TGCAGCGTCATTAGCGGGAACACCGGGGAGCTGTTTTTT	CSVISGNTGELFF
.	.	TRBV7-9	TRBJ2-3	TGTGCCAGCAGCTTAGGACTAGTGGGAGATACGCAGTATTTT	CASSLGLVGDTQYF
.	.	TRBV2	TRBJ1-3	TGTGCCAGCAGTTCGGGACACTCTGGAAACACCATATATTTT	CASSSGHSGNTIYF
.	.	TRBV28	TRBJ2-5	TGTGCCAGCACCTATGGAGGGGGGGGCTTAGAGACCCAGTACTTC	CASTYGGGGLETQYF
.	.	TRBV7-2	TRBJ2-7	TGTGCCAGCAGCTCGCAGGGGGGAGCTCACGAGCAGTACTTC	CASSSQGGAHEQYF
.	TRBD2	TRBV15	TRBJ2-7	TGTGCCACCAGCAGAGAGACCAAAGCGGATTCTAGCGGGAGCGACTACGAGCAGTACTTC	CATSRETKADSSGSDYEQYF
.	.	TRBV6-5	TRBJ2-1	TGTGCCAGCAGTTCCTACAGGGACCTTGAGCAGTTCTTC	CASSSYRDLEQFF
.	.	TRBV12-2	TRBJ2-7	TGTGCAAGTCGCTTAGGAACGGGAGTAGGCCCTCGCGACGAGCAGTACTTC	CASRLGTGVGPRDEQYF
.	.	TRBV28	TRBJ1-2	TGTGCCAGCAGTTTATGGGGAGGGAATGGCTACACCTTC	CASSLWGGNGYTF
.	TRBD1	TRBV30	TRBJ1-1	TGTGCCTGGAGCCCCGAGGACAGGGCCGGGAACACTGAAGCTTTCTTT	CAWSPEDRAGNTEAFF
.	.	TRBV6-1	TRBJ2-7	TGTGCCAGCCACAGGGCCCCCTACGAGCAGTACTTC	CASHRAPYEQYF
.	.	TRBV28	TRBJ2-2	TGTGCCAGCAGTTTAGGGCAGGGGGGCAGCACCGGGGAGCTGTTTTTT	CASSLGQGGSTGELFF
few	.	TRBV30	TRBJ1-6	TGTGCCTGGGGGTGGAGGAATTCACCCCTCCACTTT	CAWGWRNSPLHF
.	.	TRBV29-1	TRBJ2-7	TGCGCCTATCGCTCGGGGTACGAGCAGTACTTC	CAYRSGYEQYF
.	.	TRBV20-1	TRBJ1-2	TGCAGTGCCCCTCTCGGGGGGGGCTACACCTTC	CSAPLGGGYTF
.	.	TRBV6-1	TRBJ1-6	TGTGCCAGCAGTGAGCGTCTTTCACCCCTCCACTTT	CASSERLSPLHF
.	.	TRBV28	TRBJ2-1	TGTCTAACTCACTTCTACAATGAGCAGTTCTTC	CLTHFYNEQFF
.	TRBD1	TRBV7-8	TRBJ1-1	TGTGCCAGCAGGAGGGACAGGGTTTGGAACACTGAAGCTTTCTTT	CASRRDRVWNTEAFF
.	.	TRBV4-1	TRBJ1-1	TGCGCCAGCAGCCTTGGACTGTCAAGGAGGGACACTGAAGCTTTCTTT	CASSLGLSRRDTEAFF